The 5 T cell receptor beta chains reported below all come from one sample, sequenced in a study of blood T cell repertoires in COVID-19. Clones were read by immunoSEQ multiplex PCR, and TCRdb kept only the in-frame ones, dropping some. The data hold about 50,000 clones, with 65% to 80% observed a single time. Sequencing was done on a sample of peripheral blood. All receptors come from a man aged 65 to 85 with acute or convalescent COVID-19.

Here the CDR3 reads CASSRQGPYGYTF. The CDR3 DNA sequence: TGTGCCAGCAGTCGACAGGGCCCCTATGGCTACACCTTC. The chain carries TRBV27 and TRBJ1-2; 7 nucleotides match TRBD1. This CDR3 has 13 residues. Germline CDR1 MNHEY, CDR2 SMNVEV (reference sequence). Trimming cost V 5 bases and J 4 bases; bases outside gene matches: 4.

This rearrangement joins TRBV18 to TRBJ1-1; D is possibly TRBD1 (5 bases). V lost 4 bases to trimming and J lost 5 bases, with 11 bases between them. This CDR3 contains 13 residues. Per the germline V gene, CDR1 is KGHSH and CDR2 is LQKENI. The CDR3 region has the DNA TGTGCCAGCTCACAGGGGATCTTAACTGAAGCTTTCTTT. It yields the protein CASSQGILTEAFF.

The chain has TRBV6-2 or TRBV6-3 and TRBJ1-1; D is ambiguous. The CDR3 sequence is 12 residues long. V shed 4 bases and J shed 0 bases, with 3 bases lying between them. In germline, CDR1 is MNHEY, CDR2 SVGEGT. The CDR3 region has the DNA TGTGCCAGCAGTTGGCTGAACACTGAAGCTTTCTTT. Translated, it gives CASSWLNTEAFF.

The chain carries TRBV7-9 and TRBJ2-5; D is ambiguous. V shed 8 bases and J shed 5 bases, with 9 bases lying between them. This CDR3 contains 11 residues. In germline, CDR1 is SEHNR, CDR2 FQNEAQ (reference sequence). CDR3 residues: CASGAGETQYF. In DNA form, the CDR3 reads TGTGCCAGCGGCGCCGGGGAGACCCAGTACTTC.

J is TRBJ2-1 and V is TRBV21-1; the D segment call TRBD2 is taken from the table without a DNA check. TRBV21-1 is a recognized pseudogene. The CDR3 extends over 15 amino acids. The DNA of the CDR3 is TGTGCCAGCAGCCTGGGGACTAGCGGAAACAATGAGCAGTTCTTC. Protein: CASSLGTSGNNEQFF.